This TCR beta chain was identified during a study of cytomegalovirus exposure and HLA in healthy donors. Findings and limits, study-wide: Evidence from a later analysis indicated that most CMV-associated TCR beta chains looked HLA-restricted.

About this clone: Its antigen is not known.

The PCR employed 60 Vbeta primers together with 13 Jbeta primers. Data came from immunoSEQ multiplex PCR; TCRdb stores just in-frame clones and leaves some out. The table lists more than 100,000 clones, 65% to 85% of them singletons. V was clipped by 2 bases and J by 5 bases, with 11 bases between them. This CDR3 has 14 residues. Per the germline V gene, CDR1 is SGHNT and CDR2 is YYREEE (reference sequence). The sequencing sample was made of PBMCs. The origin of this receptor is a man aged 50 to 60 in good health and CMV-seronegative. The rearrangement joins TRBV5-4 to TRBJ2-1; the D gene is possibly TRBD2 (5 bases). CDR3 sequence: CASSFGGTNNEQFF. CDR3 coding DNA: TGTGCCAGCAGCTTTGGAGGTACTAACAATGAGCAGTTCTTC.